The 10 T cell receptor beta chains below all came from one sample that was sequenced in a study of response to subunit inactivated influenza vaccine. TCRdb reprocessed the RT-PCR reads via MiXCR and lists one record per CDR3 protein. The sample lists approximately 500,000 distinct CDR3 sequences; about an eighth were seen once. The sequencing used PBMCs from blood, collected around seven weeks after vaccination. All receptors come from a man in his forties or fifties who received an inactivated influenza vaccine.

This clonotype turned up a few times. The J gene is TRBJ2-7, the V gene TRBV12-3 or TRBV12-4, with D unresolved. Trimming left V 5 bases short and J 2 bases short, with 10 bases between. The CDR3 covers 13 residues. CDR3 in amino acids: CASSPLRAYEQYF. In DNA form, the CDR3 reads TGTGCCAGCAGTCCCCTCCGAGCCTACGAGCAGTACTTC.

The V call is TRBV12-3 or TRBV12-4, the J call TRBJ2-3; D might be TRBD1 (6 bases). This CDR3 has 15 residues. Between the trimmed V and J ends, which lost 3 bases and 10 bases, there was a span of 20 bases. The CDR3 DNA reads TGTGCCAGCAGTTTTGGGACACGCTCCCGTTTGGCGCAGTATTTT. Amino acids: CASSFGTRSRLAQYF.

The V gene is TRBV7-6, the J gene TRBJ2-3; TRBD2 matches 8 bases. The CDR3 has 14 amino acids. Germline-derived CDR1 and CDR2 are SGHVS and FNYEAQ. V trimming: 2 bases; J trimming: 5 bases; junction bases outside the gene matches: 3. The CDR3 loop is CASSLLAGKDTQYF. The CDR3 DNA is TGTGCCAGCAGCTTATTAGCGGGGAAAGATACGCAGTATTTT.

This clonotype has only a few counts. The chain employs TRBV20-1 and TRBJ2-7, with 13 bases fitting TRBD2. This CDR3 contains 18 residues. The germline gives CDR1 DFQATT, CDR2 SNEGSKA (reference sequence). Unmatched junction bases numbered 12, after V lost 4 bases and J lost 0 bases. In DNA form, the CDR3 reads TGCAGTGCTAATAACCCGGGACTAGCGGGATGGGGCTCCTACGAGCAGTACTTC. Translation: CSANNPGLAGWGSYEQYF.

The chain employs TRBV10-3 and TRBJ2-4; tentatively, D is TRBD1 or TRBD2 (6 bases each). From germline, CDR1 is ENHRY and CDR2 SYGVKD. The germline V and J ends were trimmed by 4 bases and 0 bases, with 13 bases remaining between them. This CDR3 comprises 16 residues. This CDR3 reads CAISGGGILAKNIQYF. The CDR3, as DNA: TGTGCCATCAGTGGAGGGGGGATATTAGCCAAAAACATTCAGTACTTC.

This chain uses TRBV28 with TRBJ2-7; D is possibly TRBD1 (6 bases). Germline values: CDR1 MDHEN, CDR2 SYDVKM. The CDR3 is 14 amino acids. V lost 2 bases, J lost 4 bases, and 12 bases lay in between. The DNA of the CDR3 is TGTGCCAGCAGTTTAGGGACAATGTGGTACGAGCAGTACTTC. Translating it yields CASSLGTMWYEQYF.

The V call is TRBV11-2, the J call TRBJ1-1; no clear D gene. V was pared by 3 bases and J by 0 bases, with 11 bases between. Germline V gene sequence: CDR1 SGHAT, CDR2 FQNNGV. There are 15 residues in the CDR3. CDR3 sequence reads: CASSLVRHLNTEAFF. The CDR3 bases are TGTGCCAGCAGCTTGGTTAGACATCTGAACACTGAAGCTTTCTTT.

This clonotype was seen only a few times. The chain couples TRBV5-1 to TRBJ1-5; 9 bases are shared with TRBD1. The CDR3 covers 17 residues. Germline V CDR1 and CDR2: SGHRS, YFSETQ. V was clipped by 4 bases and J by 6 bases; unmatched bases: 14. This CDR3 reads CASSPGPRTGDSQPQHF. For the CDR3, the DNA is TGCGCCAGCAGCCCCGGTCCTCGGACAGGGGACTCTCAGCCCCAGCATTTT.

This clonotype was observed many times. The chain joins TRBV11-2 to TRBJ1-4; 8 bases line up with TRBD1. Germline V gives CDR1 SGHAT, CDR2 FQNNGV. Germline trimming cut 3 bases from V and 4 bases from J; bases unmatched to any gene: 4. The CDR3 totals 15 residues. The CDR3 here is CASSFDRGFNEKLFF. The CDR3 DNA follows: TGTGCCAGCAGCTTTGACAGGGGATTTAATGAAAAACTGTTTTTT.

The sample holds a few counts of this clonotype. One end of the junction does not line up with germline, which may come from a read error. The chain recombines TRBV6-2 or TRBV6-3 with TRBJ2-7; D gene ambiguous. The CDR3 spans 12 residues. Germline assignment: CDR1 MNHEY and CDR2 SVGEGT. DNA for the CDR3: TGTGCCAGCAAAACCTTCCACAAGGAGAAGATCTTC. Residues: CASKTFHKEKIF.